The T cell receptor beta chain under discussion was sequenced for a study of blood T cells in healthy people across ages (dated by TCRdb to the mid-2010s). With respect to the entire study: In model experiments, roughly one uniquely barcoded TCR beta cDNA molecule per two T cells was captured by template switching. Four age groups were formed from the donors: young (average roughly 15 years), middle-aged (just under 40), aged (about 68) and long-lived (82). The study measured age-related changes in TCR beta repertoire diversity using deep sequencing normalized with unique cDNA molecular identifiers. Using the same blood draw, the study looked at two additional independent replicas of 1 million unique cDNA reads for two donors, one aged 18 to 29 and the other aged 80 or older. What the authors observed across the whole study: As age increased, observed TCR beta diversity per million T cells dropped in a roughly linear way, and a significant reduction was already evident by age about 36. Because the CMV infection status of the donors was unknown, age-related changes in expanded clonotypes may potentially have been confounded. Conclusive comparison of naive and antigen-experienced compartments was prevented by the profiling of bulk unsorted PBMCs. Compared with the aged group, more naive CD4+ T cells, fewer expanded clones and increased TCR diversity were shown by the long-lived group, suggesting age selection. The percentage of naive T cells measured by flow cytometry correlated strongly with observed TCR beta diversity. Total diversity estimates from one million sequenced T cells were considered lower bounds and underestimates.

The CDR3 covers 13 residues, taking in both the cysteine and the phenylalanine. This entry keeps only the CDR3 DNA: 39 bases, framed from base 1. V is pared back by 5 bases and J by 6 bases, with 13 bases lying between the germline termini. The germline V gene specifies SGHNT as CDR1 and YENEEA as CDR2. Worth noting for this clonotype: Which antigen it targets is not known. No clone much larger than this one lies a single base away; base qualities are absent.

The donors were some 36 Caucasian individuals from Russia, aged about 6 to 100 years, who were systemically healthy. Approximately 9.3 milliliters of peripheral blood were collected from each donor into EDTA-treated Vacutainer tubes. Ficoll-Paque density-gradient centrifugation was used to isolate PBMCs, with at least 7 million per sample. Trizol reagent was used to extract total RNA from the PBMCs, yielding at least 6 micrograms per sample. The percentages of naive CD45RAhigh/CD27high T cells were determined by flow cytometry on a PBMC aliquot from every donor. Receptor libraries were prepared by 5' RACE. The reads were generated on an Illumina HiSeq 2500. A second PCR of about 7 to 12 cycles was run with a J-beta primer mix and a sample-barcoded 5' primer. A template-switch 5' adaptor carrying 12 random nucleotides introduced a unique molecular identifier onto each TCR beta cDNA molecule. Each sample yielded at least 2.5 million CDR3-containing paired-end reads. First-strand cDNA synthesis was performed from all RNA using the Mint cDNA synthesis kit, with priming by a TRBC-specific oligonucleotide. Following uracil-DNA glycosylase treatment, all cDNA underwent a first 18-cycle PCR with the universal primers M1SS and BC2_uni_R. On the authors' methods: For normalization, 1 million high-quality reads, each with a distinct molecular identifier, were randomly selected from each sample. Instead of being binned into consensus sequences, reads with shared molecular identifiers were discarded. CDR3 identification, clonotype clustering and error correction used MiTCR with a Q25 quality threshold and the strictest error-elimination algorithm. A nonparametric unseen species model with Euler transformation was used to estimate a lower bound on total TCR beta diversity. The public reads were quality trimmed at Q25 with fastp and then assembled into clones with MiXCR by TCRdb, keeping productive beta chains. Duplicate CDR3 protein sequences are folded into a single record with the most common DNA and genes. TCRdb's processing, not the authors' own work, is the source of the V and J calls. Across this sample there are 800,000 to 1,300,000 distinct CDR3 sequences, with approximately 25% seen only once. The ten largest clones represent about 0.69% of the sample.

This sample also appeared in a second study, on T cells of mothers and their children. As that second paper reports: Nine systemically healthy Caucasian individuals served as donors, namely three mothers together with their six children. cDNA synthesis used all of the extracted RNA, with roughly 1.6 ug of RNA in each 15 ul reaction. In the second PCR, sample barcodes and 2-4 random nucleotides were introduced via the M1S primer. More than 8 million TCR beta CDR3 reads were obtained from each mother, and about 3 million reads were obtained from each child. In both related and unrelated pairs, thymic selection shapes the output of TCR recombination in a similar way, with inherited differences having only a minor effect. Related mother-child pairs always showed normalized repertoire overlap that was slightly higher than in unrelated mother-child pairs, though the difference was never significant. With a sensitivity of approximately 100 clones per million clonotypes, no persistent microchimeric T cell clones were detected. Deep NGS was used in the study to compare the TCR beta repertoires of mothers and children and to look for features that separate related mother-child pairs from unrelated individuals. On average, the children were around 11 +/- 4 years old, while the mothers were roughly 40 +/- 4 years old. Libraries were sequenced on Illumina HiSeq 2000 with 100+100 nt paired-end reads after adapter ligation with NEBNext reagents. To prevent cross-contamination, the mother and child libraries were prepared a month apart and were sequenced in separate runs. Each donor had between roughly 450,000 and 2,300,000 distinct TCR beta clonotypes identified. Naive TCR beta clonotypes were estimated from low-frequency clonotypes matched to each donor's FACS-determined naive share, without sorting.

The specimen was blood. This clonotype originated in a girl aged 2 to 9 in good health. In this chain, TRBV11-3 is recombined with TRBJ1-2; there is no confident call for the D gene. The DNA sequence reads TGTGCCAGCAGCGATCTTTCTTCGGATGGCTACACCTTC. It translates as CASSDLSSDGYTF.